This TCR beta chain was obtained from a study of cytomegalovirus exposure and HLA in healthy donors. Study results and caveats: Usually a TCR sequence was rare, but some public TCRs were found in many donors. One variant, a missense change in DCLRE1C, was linked in a later analysis to TCR beta V- and J-gene trimming. In the analysis, some V segments, TRBV6-2 and TRBV6-3 included, were excluded as indistinguishable.

The CDR3 length is 17 residues. Germline assignment: CDR1 MDHEN and CDR2 SYDVKM. Trimming cost V 4 bases and J 1 base, with 17 bases left between them. The PCR used 60 Vbeta and 13 Jbeta primers. Data came from immunoSEQ multiplex PCR; TCRdb stores just in-frame clones and leaves some out. The sample includes around 160,000 clones, 75% to 80% of them seen just once. There are a few counts of this clone. Its target is unknown. V usage is TRBV28 and J usage is TRBJ1-5; D is uncertain. Source material: PBMCs. The source of this sequence is a man in his fifties or sixties in good health and CMV-seropositive. CDR3: CASSSPQRGLSNQPQHF. CDR3 bases: TGTGCCAGCAGTTCCCCCCAGAGAGGATTAAGCAATCAGCCCCAGCATTTT.